Each of the 18 T cell receptor beta chains below was sequenced from the same sample in a study of cytomegalovirus exposure and HLA in healthy donors (dated by TCRdb to the late 2010s). Library prep was done by the immunoSEQ multiplex PCR assay. The multiplex PCR relied on a mix of 60 forward primers for TCR Vbeta segments and 13 reverse primers for TCR Jbeta segments. The clones in this table, taken by TCRdb from immuneACCESS, are in-frame only. Not every clone is retained; where verified, under half of the shortfall comes from an unresolved V gene, and the cause of the rest is unknown. A total of 150,000 to 200,000 clones appear in this sample, around 78% of them only once. The ten largest clones take up more than 6% of the sample. Specimen: PBMCs. These receptors were obtained from a woman aged 35 to 49 in good health and CMV-seropositive.

The CDR3 sequence is CAWSLTGGQQLTYEQYF. CDR3 DNA sequence: TGTGCCTGGAGTCTAACGGGGGGCCAGCAATTAACCTACGAGCAGTACTTC. V usage is TRBV30 and J usage is TRBJ2-7, with D perhaps TRBD2 (7 bases). Germline-derived CDR1 and CDR2 are GTSNPN and SVGIG (reference sequence). V lost 2 bases and J lost 2, with 22 bases in between. The CDR3 loop spans 17 amino acids.

CDR3 DNA sequence: TGTGCCAGCAGTTTCCCGGGGTTCACTGAAGCTTTCTTT. Translating gives CASSFPGFTEAFF. The V gene is TRBV28, the J gene TRBJ1-1; D unclear. With 3 bases removed from V and 4 bases from J, the gap between germline ends came to 9 bases. Germline V CDR1 and CDR2: MDHEN, SYDVKM. The CDR3 loop spans 13 amino acids.

The rearrangement joins TRBV5-1 to TRBJ2-7; tentative D call: TRBD1 (6 bases). The CDR3 loop spans 15 amino acids. V was shortened by 5 bases and J by 4 bases, with 19 bases between the two germline ends. CDR1 and CDR2 from the germline V gene are SGHRS and YFSETQ. CDR3 residues: CASRSSSGHSYEQYF. The DNA for the CDR3 is TGCGCCAGCAGATCTTCGTCGGGACATTCTTACGAGCAGTACTTC.

The chain is built from TRBV18 and TRBJ1-6; 8 bases map to TRBD1. CDR1 and CDR2 (germline): KGHSH, LQKENI. The CDR3 consists of 14 residues. Germline trimming cut 3 bases from V and 7 bases from J; bases unmatched to any gene: 2. CDR3: CASSPDRVNSPLHF. CDR3 nucleotide sequence: TGTGCCAGCTCACCGGACAGGGTAAATTCACCCCTCCACTTT.

In regard to this clone: A junction boundary mismatches the germline segment, possibly from a read error. V usage is TRBV6-1 and J usage is TRBJ2-6, with TRBD1 as a possible D gene (5 bases). The V gene's germline CDR1 is MNHNS and CDR2 SASEGT. This CDR3 is built from 13 residues. The CDR3 sequence is CASRSSGANGLTF. The CDR3 DNA sequence: TGTGCCAGCAGAAGCTCTGGGGCCAACGGCCTGACTTTC.

The chain uses TRBV11-2 and TRBJ2-7; 7 positions agree with TRBD1. The CDR3 runs to 14 residues. The ends lost 2 bases at V and 5 bases at J; junction bases unmatched: 6. The germline V gene encodes CDR1 SGHAT and CDR2 FQNNGV. For the CDR3, the DNA is TGTGCCAGCAGCTTACTGACAGGGTACAACGAGCAGTACTTC. Translating gives CASSLLTGYNEQYF.

This clone is a singleton in its sample. The gene calls are TRBV19 and TRBJ1-2; 9 bases are shared with TRBD1. Germline V gene lookup returns CDR1 LNHDA and CDR2 SQIVND (reference sequence). The CDR3 spans 16 residues. The junction had 7 bases not matched to a gene; V was cut back by 1 base and J by 4 bases. The CDR3 nucleotides read TGTGCCAGTAGTATAGCCACCGGGACAGGGCTCTATGGCTACACCTTC. It encodes CASSIATGTGLYGYTF.

This rearrangement joins TRBV6-5 to TRBJ2-7; the D gene is possibly TRBD1 (6 bases). Looked up from germline, CDR1 is MNHEY and CDR2 is SVGAGI. V lost 7 bases and J lost 5, with 18 bases in between. The length of the CDR3 is 14 residues. In DNA, the CDR3 is TGTGCCAGCAATAGAGGGGGTCCTTACGACGAGCAGTACTTC. It translates to CASNRGGPYDEQYF.

This chain links TRBV7-3 with TRBJ2-3, with 7 bases aligning to TRBD1. This CDR3 region has 13 residues. The junction had 9 bases not matched to a gene; V was cut back by 1 base and J by 14 bases. CDR1 and CDR2 (germline): SGHTA, FQGTGA. CDR3 bases: TGTGCCAGCAGCTTAATTAAAGGGGACAGACCGTATTTT. Its translation: CASSLIKGDRPYF.

This clone appeared once. The chain is built from TRBV27 and TRBJ1-2, with TRBD1 matching over 8 bases. V trimming: 6 bases; J trimming: 7 bases; junction bases outside the gene matches: 13. The CDR3 contains 15 residues. CDR1 is MNHEY, CDR2 SMNVEV, per germline (reference sequence). In nucleotides, the CDR3 is TGTGCCAGCAGCCTAGTCTCAGGGGGCGCGGCTGGCTACACCTTC. Translated: CASSLVSGGAAGYTF.

Turning to this clone: The junction shows a germline mismatch at one end, possibly a read error. The chain uses TRBV6-5 and TRBJ2-6, with D perhaps matching TRBD1 (5 bases). Germline assignment: CDR1 MNHEY and CDR2 SVGAGI. The CDR3 spans 12 residues. The CDR3 bases are TGTGCCACAGGGTCTGGGGCCAACGGCCTGACTTTC. Amino acid sequence: CATGSGANGLTF.

This chain uses TRBV6-6 with TRBJ1-4, with 7 bases lining up with TRBD1. CDR3 length: 16 residues. Unmatched junction bases numbered 8, after V lost 3 bases and J lost 4 bases. Per germline, CDR1 MNHNY and CDR2 SVGAGI (reference sequence). The CDR3 sequence: CASSYKGTALNEKLFF. CDR3 sequence (DNA): TGTGCCAGCAGTTATAAAGGGACAGCCCTTAATGAAAAACTGTTTTTT.

The rearrangement links TRBV5-5 to TRBJ1-6, with 10 bases matching TRBD1. The germline gives CDR1 SGHKS, CDR2 YYEKEE (reference sequence). The CDR3 is made up of 14 amino acids. Unmatched junction bases numbered 6, after V lost 4 bases and J lost 11 bases. Here the CDR3 reads CASSPWDRGAPLHF. CDR3 nucleotides: TGTGCCAGCAGCCCGTGGGACAGGGGAGCACCCCTCCACTTT. The complete variable domain, with remaining parts taken from reference TRBV5-5 and TRBJ1-6, reads DAGVTQSPTHLIKTRGQQVTLRCSPISGHKSVSWYQQVLGQGPQFIFQYYEKEERGRGNFPDRFSARQFPNYSSELNVNALLLGDSALYLCASSPWDRGAPLHFGNGTRLTVT.

This rearrangement joins TRBV4-1 to TRBJ1-1, with D tentatively TRBD1 (5 bases). This CDR3 is built from 17 residues. V shed 3 bases and J shed 3 bases, with 20 bases lying between them. Germline CDR1 reads MGHRA; CDR2 reads YSYEKL. As DNA, the CDR3 is TGCGCCAGCAGCCAGGACCCCTCAGGGATCAGGGACACTGAAGCTTTCTTT. Translation gives CASSQDPSGIRDTEAFF.

The chain couples TRBV6-6 to TRBJ1-1; D call uncertain. The CDR3 spans 16 residues. V lost 2 bases, J lost 0 bases, and 13 bases lay in between. Germline loops: CDR1 MNHNY, CDR2 SVGAGI (reference sequence). The CDR3 here is CASSYPTRRMNTEAFF. The CDR3 DNA is TGTGCCAGCAGTTACCCGACAAGGCGTATGAACACTGAAGCTTTCTTT.

The rearrangement joins TRBV5-1 to TRBJ2-3; no clear D gene. The V end was cut by 2 bases, the J end by 6 bases, with 4 bases between. This CDR3 spans 11 amino acids. Germline loops: CDR1 SGHRS, CDR2 YFSETQ. Written as DNA, the CDR3 is TGCGCCAGCAGCTTCAGGGATACGCAGTATTTT. This translates into CASSFRDTQYF.

This chain joins TRBV5-4 and TRBJ2-1; perhaps TRBD2 as D (7 bases). Germline V CDR1 and CDR2: SGHNT, YYREEE (reference sequence). This CDR3 region has 17 residues. Trimming removed 4 bases from V and 0 bases from J, with 17 bases in between. In DNA form, the CDR3 reads TGTGCCAGCAGCGGGAGGGGGGGGGCTAGCTCCTACAATGAGCAGTTCTTC. Protein: CASSGRGGASSYNEQFF.

The chain couples TRBV30 to TRBJ1-6; 8 nucleotides agree with TRBD1. Germline-derived CDR1 and CDR2 are GTSNPN and SVGIG (reference sequence). The CDR3 sequence is 12 residues long. Germline trimming cut 5 bases from V and 6 bases from J; bases unmatched to any gene: 0. The CDR3 DNA follows: TGTGCCTGGGGACAGGGTAATTCACCCCTCCACTTT. This encodes CAWGQGNSPLHF.